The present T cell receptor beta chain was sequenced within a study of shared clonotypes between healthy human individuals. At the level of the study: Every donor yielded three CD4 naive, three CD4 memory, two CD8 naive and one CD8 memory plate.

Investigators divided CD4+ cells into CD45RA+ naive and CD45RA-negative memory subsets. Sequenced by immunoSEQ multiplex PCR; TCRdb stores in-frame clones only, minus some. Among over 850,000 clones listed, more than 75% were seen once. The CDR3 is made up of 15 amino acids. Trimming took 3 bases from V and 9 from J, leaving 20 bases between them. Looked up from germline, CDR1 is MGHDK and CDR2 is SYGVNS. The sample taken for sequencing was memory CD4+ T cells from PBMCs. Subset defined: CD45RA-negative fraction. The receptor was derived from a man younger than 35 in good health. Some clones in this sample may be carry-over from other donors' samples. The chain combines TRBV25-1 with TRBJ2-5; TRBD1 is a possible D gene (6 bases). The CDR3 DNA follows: TGTGCCAGCAGTGAGGGCTCCACAGGGTTTCGGTCCCAGTACTTC. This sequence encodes CASSEGSTGFRSQYF.